This TCR beta chain derives from a study of T cells in Graves' hyperthyroidism and ophthalmopathy. Notes on the study in general: The authors' 13 V-J model separated ophthalmopathy from stable hyperthyroidism.

The source material, RNA transcripts, was used to amplify TCR beta CDR3 regions. TCR CDR3 regions were first amplified by RT-PCR with HTBI primers. TCRdb re-derived calls from the multiplex PCR reads in MiXCR, one entry per CDR3 protein. Seen here are a few hundred thousand distinct CDR3 sequences, under 60% observed once, and the top ten hold about 8%. This clonotype was seen many times. The target antigen is unknown. The germline gives CDR1 PRHDT, CDR2 FYEKMQ (reference sequence). The CDR3 is 14 residues long. The V gene lost 1 base and the J gene lost 2 bases, with 9 bases spanning the gap. The chain links TRBV13 to TRBJ2-7; no firm D call. This receptor was taken from a woman between 18 and 29 years old with Graves' hyperthyroidism. The material sequenced was peripheral blood or thyroid tissue (not recorded which). The CDR3 bases are TGTGCCAGCAGCTTAGCGTCGGATACCTACGAGCAGTACTTC. Translated, it gives CASSLASDTYEQYF.